The T cell receptor (beta chain) described here comes from a study of blood T cell repertoires in COVID-19. Turning to the study itself: Whether acute or convalescent, the COVID-19 samples came from the United States, Italy and Spain. T cells, B-cell-depleted T cells, or PBMCs supplied cDNA or gDNA.

The germline CDR1 and CDR2 sequences are SGHTA and FQGNSA. This CDR3 has 17 residues. J gave up 4 bases and V 4 bases, and 14 bases lay outside the gene matches. Assignment of participants to cohorts was predicated upon participant-reported clinical history. This clone came up a few times. In the authors' methods: Estimates of nucleated cell counts were drawn from the amplification of reference gene primers. Generated by immunoSEQ multiplex PCR, the TCRdb table keeps only in-frame clones and is missing some. That table gives V, J and clone size, and the DNA gave D and trimming. The table lists a few hundred thousand clones, almost 90% of them singletons, with roughly 4.3% in the top ten.

J is TRBJ2-5 and V is TRBV7-2, with 8 nucleotides matching TRBD1. The receptor was isolated from a woman aged 18-29 years with acute COVID-19. What was sequenced was PBMCs or T cells enriched from blood (not recorded which). The CDR3 DNA is TGTGCCAGCAGCTACGTCTACTTCGGACAGGGCGGAGAGACCCAGTACTTC. It yields the protein CASSYVYFGQGGETQYF.